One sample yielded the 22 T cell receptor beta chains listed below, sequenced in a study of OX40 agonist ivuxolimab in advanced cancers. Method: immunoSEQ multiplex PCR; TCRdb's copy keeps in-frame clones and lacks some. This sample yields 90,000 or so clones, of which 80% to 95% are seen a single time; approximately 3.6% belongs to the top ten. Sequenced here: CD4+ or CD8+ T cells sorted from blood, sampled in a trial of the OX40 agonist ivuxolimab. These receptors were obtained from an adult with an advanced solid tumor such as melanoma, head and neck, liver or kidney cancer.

CDR3 sequence reads: CATFTPAASYGYTF. The CDR3 nucleotides are TGTGCCACCTTTACGCCGGCGGCTAGCTATGGCTACACCTTC. This rearrangement joins TRBV15 to TRBJ1-2; D is ambiguous. The germline gives CDR1 LNHNV, CDR2 YYDKDF (reference sequence). The CDR3 runs to 14 residues. The germline V and J ends were trimmed by 8 bases and 4 bases, with 17 bases remaining between them.

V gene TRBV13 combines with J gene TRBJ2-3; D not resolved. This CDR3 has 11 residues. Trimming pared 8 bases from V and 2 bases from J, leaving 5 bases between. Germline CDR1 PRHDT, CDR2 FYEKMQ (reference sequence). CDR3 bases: TGTGCCAGCGGGGACACAGATACGCAGTATTTT. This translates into CASGDTDTQYF.

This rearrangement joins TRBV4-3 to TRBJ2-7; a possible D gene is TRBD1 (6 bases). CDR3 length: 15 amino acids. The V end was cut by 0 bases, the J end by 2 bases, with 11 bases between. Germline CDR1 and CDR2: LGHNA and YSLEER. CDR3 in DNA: TGCGCCAGCAGCCAAGATGCAGGGGTTCCCTACGAGCAGTACTTC. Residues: CASSQDAGVPYEQYF.

The CDR3 here is CAISPTGPDVTNYGYTF. The CDR3 nucleotides read TGTGCCATCAGCCCGACAGGACCCGATGTAACTAACTATGGCTACACCTTC. The rearrangement links TRBV10-3 to TRBJ1-2; weak D call: TRBD1 (6 bases). The CDR3 runs 17 residues. V lost 6 bases to trimming and J lost 0 bases, with 20 bases between them. Germline V gene data show CDR1 as ENHRY and CDR2 as SYGVKD.

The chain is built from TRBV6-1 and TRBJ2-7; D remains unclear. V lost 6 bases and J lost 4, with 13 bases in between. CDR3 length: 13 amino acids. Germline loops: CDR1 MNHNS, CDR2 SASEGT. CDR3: CASRTWGPYEQYF. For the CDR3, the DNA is TGTGCCAGCAGGACCTGGGGTCCGTACGAGCAGTACTTC.

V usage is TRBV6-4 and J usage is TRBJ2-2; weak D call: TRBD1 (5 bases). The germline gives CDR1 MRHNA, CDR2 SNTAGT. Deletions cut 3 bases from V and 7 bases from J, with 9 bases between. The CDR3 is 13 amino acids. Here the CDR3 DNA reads TGTGCCAGCAGTGATCGAGACAGCGGGGAGCTGTTTTTT. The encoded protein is CASSDRDSGELFF.

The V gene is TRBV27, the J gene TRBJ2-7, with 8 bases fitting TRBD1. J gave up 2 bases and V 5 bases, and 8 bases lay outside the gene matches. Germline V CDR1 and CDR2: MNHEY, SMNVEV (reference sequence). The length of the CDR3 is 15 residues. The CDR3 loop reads CASSLSGTGAYEQYF. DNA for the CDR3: TGTGCCAGCAGTCTGTCCGGGACAGGAGCCTACGAGCAGTACTTC.

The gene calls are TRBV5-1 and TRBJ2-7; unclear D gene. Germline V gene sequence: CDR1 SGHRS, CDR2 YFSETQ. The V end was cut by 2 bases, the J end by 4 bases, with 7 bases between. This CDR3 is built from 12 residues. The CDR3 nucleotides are TGCGCCAGCAGCTTCGGCGGATACGAGCAGTACTTC. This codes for CASSFGGYEQYF. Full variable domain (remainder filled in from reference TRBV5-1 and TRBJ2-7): KAGVTQTPRYLIKTRGQQVTLSCSPISGHRSVSWYQQTPGQGLQFLFEYFSETQRNKGNFPGRFSGRQFSNSRSEMNVSTLELGDSALYLCASSFGGYEQYFGPGTRLTVT.

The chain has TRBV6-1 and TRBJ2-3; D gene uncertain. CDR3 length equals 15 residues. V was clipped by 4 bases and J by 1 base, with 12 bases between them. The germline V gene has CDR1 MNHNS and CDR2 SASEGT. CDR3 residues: CASSGPSDGTDTQYF. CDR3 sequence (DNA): TGTGCCAGCAGTGGCCCATCGGACGGCACAGATACGCAGTATTTT.

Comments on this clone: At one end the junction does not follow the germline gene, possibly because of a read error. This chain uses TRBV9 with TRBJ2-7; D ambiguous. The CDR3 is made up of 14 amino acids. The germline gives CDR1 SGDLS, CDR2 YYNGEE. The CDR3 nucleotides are TGTGCCGGCAGCGCCTCCCCGGTGCCCTACGAGCAGTACTTC. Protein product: CAGSASPVPYEQYF.

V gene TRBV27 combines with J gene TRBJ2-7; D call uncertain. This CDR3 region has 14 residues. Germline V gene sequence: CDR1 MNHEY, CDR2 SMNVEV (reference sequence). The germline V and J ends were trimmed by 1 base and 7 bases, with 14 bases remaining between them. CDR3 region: CASSLYPDSGEQYF. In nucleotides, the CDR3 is TGTGCCAGCAGTTTATACCCTGACTCGGGTGAGCAGTACTTC.

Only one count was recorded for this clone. The CDR3 nucleotides are TGTGCCAGCAGTGATTTTAGATCGGCCCAAGAGACCCAGTACTTC. Translation: CASSDFRSAQETQYF. The chain employs TRBV25-1 and TRBJ2-5; D unresolved. The germline gives CDR1 MGHDK, CDR2 SYGVNS. This CDR3 comprises 15 residues. Trimming left V 3 bases short and J 1 base short, with 12 bases between. The entire variable domain, with the rest obtained from reference TRBV25-1 and TRBJ2-5, is as follows: EADIYQTPRYLVIGTGKKITLECSQTMGHDKMYWYQQDPGMELHLIHYSYGVNSTEKGDLSSESTVSRIRTEHFPLTLESARPSHTSQYLCASSDFRSAQETQYFGPGTRLLVL.

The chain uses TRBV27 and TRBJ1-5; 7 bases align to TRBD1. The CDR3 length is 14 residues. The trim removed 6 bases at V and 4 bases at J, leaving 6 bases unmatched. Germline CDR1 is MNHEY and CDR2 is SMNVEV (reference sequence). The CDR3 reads CASSTTGPNQPQHF. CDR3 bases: TGTGCCAGCAGCACGACAGGGCCTAATCAGCCCCAGCATTTT.

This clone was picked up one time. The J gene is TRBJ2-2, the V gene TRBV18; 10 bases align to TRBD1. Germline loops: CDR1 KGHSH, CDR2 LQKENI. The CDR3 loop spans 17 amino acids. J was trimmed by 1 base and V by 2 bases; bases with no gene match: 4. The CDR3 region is CASSPVRDRGNTGELFF. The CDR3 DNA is TGTGCCAGCTCACCAGTCCGGGACAGGGGGAACACCGGGGAGCTGTTTTTT.

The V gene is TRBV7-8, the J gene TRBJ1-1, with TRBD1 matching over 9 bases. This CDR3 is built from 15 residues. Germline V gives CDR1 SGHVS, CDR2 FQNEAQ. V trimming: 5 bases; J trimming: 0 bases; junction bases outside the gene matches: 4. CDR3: CASSPRQGVNTEAFF. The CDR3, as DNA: TGTGCCAGCAGCCCGAGACAGGGGGTGAACACTGAAGCTTTCTTT.

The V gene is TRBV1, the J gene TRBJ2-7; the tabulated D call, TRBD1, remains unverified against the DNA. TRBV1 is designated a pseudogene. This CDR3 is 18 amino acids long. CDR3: CTSSQDQDPSGTSHEQYF. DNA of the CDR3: TGCACCAGCAGCCAAGACCAGGACCCCTCCGGGACATCCCACGAGCAGTACTTC.

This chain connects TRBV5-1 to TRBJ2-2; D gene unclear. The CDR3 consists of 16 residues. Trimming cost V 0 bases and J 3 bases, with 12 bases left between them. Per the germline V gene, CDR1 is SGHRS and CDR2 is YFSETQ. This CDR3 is CASSLVPDRDTGELFF. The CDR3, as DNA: TGCGCCAGCAGCTTGGTTCCGGATCGGGACACCGGGGAGCTGTTTTTT.

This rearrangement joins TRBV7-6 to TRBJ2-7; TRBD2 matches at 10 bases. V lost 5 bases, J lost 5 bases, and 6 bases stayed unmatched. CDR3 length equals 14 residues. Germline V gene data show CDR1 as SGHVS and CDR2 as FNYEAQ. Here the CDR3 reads CASSHSGRVHEQYF. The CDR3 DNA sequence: TGTGCCAGCAGCCACAGCGGGAGGGTCCACGAGCAGTACTTC.

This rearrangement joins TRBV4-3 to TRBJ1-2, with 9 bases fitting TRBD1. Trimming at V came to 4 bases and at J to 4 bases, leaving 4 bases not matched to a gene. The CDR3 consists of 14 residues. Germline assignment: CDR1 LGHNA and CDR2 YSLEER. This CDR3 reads CASSPGTGTYGYTF. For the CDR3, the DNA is TGCGCCAGCAGCCCCGGGACAGGGACCTATGGCTACACCTTC.

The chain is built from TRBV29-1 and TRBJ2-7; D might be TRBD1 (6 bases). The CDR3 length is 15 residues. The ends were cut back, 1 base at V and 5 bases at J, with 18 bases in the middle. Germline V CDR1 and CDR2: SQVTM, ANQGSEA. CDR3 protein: CSVEGSQGLSDEQYF. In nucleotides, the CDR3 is TGCAGCGTTGAAGGAAGTCAGGGGTTATCTGACGAGCAGTACTTC.

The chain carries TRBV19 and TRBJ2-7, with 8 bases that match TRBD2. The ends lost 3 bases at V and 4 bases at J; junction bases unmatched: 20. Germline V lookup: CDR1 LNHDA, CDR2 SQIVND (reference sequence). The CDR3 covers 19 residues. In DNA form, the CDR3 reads TGTGCCAGTAGTATGGCCCACGGACTAGCCCCCACGTTTTCTTACGAGCAGTACTTC. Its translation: CASSMAHGLAPTFSYEQYF.

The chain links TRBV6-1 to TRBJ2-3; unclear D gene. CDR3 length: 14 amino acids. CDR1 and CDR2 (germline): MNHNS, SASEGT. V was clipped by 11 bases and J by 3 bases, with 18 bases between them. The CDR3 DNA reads TGTGCCGCCTTGGGCCCCGGACCTACAGATACGCAGTATTTT. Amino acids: CAALGPGPTDTQYF.